This T cell receptor beta chain was recorded in a study of blood T cell repertoires in COVID-19 (dated by TCRdb to 2019 to 2021). Study-level background: Samples covering the acute and convalescent phases of COVID-19 were provided by collaborators in the United States, Italy and Spain. The prospective study material was composed of cDNA or gDNA derived from T cells, B-cell-depleted T cells, or PBMCs. Subjects who had been exposed to COVID-19, were actively infected with it, or had recovered from it provided the deeply sampled blood TCRbeta repertoires that made up the dataset. The repertoires were made available in a free public database intended to serve as a resource for research on the immune response to SARS-CoV-2. Samples came from the ongoing ImmuneRACE study (first 160 participants) plus 1,254 subjects from 6 global collaborators. Sample metadata almost always included a de-identified subject ID, COVID-19 status, age in years and sex. Where available, HLA class I and class II types were taken from metadata supplied by the sample provider and were not determined by assay-based typing. The investigation overall reported the following: The quantity of clinical and demographic metadata differed by source and by participant and was supplied without curation.

This clone was counted only a few times. The clone's antigen remains unknown. Qualities for individual bases were not recorded, and no much larger clone is one base off. TCRbeta CDR3 regions were amplified from genomic DNA using the immunoSEQ Assay, a bias-controlled multiplex PCR. Regarding the original processing steps: Nucleated cell counts per sample were estimated from amplification of reference gene primers within the assay. To quantify the absolute abundance of each unique TCRbeta CDR3 rearrangement, sequence reads were collapsed and filtered. For each sample, productive Simpson clonality was calculated as the square root of Simpson's diversity index across productive rearrangements. The source is immuneACCESS, and TCRdb retained only in-frame sequences with V and J called. Part of the clones is not carried over; for the studies checked, unresolved V genes explain less than half of this, and the remainder is unexplained. That table is the source of V, J and clone size, and D and trimming were worked out from the DNA. In this sample the table shows 200,000 to 250,000 clones, around four fifths of which occur a single time. Of the sample, 8% to 9% is held by the ten largest clones.

One collaborating source in Seattle enrolled patients while the patients were actively infected and followed the patients over time throughout the course of disease. The collaborating institutions used their own protocols to collect whole blood in K2EDTA tubes. For TCRbeta analysis, collaborator samples were shipped as frozen whole blood, as isolated PBMCs, or as DNA extracted from either sample type. The CDR3 covers 16 residues, taking in both the cysteine and the phenylalanine. The retained sequence is limited to the CDR3, 48 bases, with the frame set at the first base. The V end loses 2 bases and the J end loses 0 bases, and a stretch of 14 bases separates them. Via the germline V gene, CDR1 is SGHRS and CDR2 YFSETQ.

The chain couples TRBV5-1 to TRBJ1-2; tentative D gene TRBD1, with 5 bases matching. The source of this sequence is a woman aged 80 or older with COVID-19, enrolled during active disease. The source material was peripheral blood. The DNA sequence follows: TGCGCCAGCAGCTTCGACAGCTTAAGAACTAACTATGGCTACACCTTC. This codes for CASSFDSLRTNYGYTF.